This TCR beta chain comes out of a study of T cell changes during pregnancy in multiple sclerosis. The CDR3 is made up of 18 amino acids. The germline V gene encodes CDR1 LNHDA and CDR2 SQIVND (reference sequence). Trimming shortened V by 3 bases and J by 3 bases, and 23 bases separated the two germline ends. TCRdb's table, derived via immunoSEQ multiplex PCR, lists solely in-frame clones and lacks some. Altogether 25,000 to 40,000 clones are present, 90% to 95% being singletons, with the ten largest covering around 3.6%. This TCR was recovered from a female donor in good health, enrolled as a control in a pregnancy study. Sequencing was performed on CD8+ T cells from peripheral blood mononuclear cells, taken in the second trimester of pregnancy. The chain employs TRBV19 and TRBJ1-1; TRBD1 might be the D (5 bases). The CDR3 DNA reads as TGTGCCAGTAGTATCCCACCGGGGGACCTCCTTGATGACACTGAAGCTTTCTTT. Encoded protein: CASSIPPGDLLDDTEAFF.